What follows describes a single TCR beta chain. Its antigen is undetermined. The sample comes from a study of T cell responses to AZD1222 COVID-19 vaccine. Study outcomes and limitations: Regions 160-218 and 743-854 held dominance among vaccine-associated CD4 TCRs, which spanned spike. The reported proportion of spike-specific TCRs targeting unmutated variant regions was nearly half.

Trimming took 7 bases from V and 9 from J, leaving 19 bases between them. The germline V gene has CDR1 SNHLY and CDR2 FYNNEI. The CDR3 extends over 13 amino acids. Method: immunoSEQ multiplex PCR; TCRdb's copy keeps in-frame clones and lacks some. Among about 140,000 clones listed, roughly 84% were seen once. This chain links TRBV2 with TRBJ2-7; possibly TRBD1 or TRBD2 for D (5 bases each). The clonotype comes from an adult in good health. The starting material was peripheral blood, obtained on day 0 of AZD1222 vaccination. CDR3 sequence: CASTALHRDGQYF. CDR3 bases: TGTGCCAGCACCGCCCTCCACCGGGACGGGCAGTACTTC. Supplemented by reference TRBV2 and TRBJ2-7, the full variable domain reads EPEVTQTPSHQVTQMGQEVILRCVPISNHLYFYWYRQILGQKVEFLVSFYNNEISEKSEIFDDQFSVERPDGSNFTLKIRSTKLEDSAMYFCASTALHRDGQYFGPGTRLTVT.